This record concerns one T cell receptor (beta chain) sequence. What it binds is not known. TCRdb's copy holds only in-frame clones and misses some; the assay was immunoSEQ multiplex PCR. The sample contains under 100,000 clones, about 83% of which appear only once. This specimen belongs to a study of radiotherapy plus CTLA-4 blockade in lung cancer. Focal radiation plus CTLA-4 blockade with ipilimumab was administered to patients who had chemo-refractory metastatic non-small-cell lung cancer. General study points: Expansion in blood of tumor-derived TCR clones was seen after radiotherapy plus ipilimumab. Dynamics of early blood T cell clones, together with interferon-beta, were reportedly the best predictors of response.

This specimen was peripheral blood, taken from a patient treated with radiotherapy plus ipilimumab. The clonotype was recovered from a human donor with non-small cell lung cancer that progressed on radiotherapy plus ipilimumab.

The chain's CDR3 is CASSESAEGAGYTF. The CDR3 nucleotides read TGTGCCAGCAGTGAATCCGCCGAGGGAGCAGGCTACACCTTC. This chain connects TRBV2 to TRBJ1-2; D gene unclear. The CDR3 has 14 residues. Trimming cost V 2 bases and J 8 bases, with 15 bases left between them. Germline CDR1 is SNHLY and CDR2 is FYNNEI.